This T cell receptor beta chain was obtained from a study of T cell responses to AZD1222 COVID-19 vaccine (dated by TCRdb to the early 2020s). At the level of the whole study: AZD1222 recipients given second doses at about 4 weeks or at about 12 weeks were pooled, since spike-specific TCR depth and breadth were not found to differ between the two schedules. TCR sequencing covered over 230 trial participants: 200 to 220 given two doses of AZD1222 and 26 given two doses of MenACWY control vaccine. Trial participants were enrolled by age into 18-55, 56-69 and 70-plus year subgroups, with 148, 28 and 57 TCR-sequenced participants respectively.

Notes on this clone: Its recognized antigen is unknown. Base-call qualities are not available, and no considerably larger clone is one nucleotide away.

The CDR3 regions of human TCRbeta chains were analyzed by immunosequencing. In the source study's methods: TCRs in the repertoires were matched against a reference library of SARS-CoV-2-specific TCRs that had been generated with the MIRA antigen-specificity platform. Breadth was defined as the fraction of unique TCRs that were SARS-CoV-2-associated, and depth was defined as the fraction of total T cells that were SARS-CoV-2-associated. Using the MIRA data, each spike-specific TCR was assigned both to the spike region to which the TCR was reactive and to a CD4 or CD8 class. Log10-transformed breadth and depth values were compared by one-way ANOVA with Sidak's multiple comparisons tests. Here the immuneACCESS table is served through TCRdb, limited to in-frame sequences with V and J called. Missing clones are a known gap in these copies; in checked studies unresolved V genes cover under half, and the rest lacks a known reason. Clone size and V and J calls were adopted from that table, with D and trimming inferred from the DNA. Counted in this sample were 150,000 to 200,000 clones; 87% of them appeared once. The ten largest account for about 2.8% of the sample.

What the time point label conveys for this sample: baseline before first vaccination. Vaccinee samples came from UK trials COV001 and COV002, including a single-blind randomized controlled phase 2/3 trial of AZD1222 (ChAdOx1 nCoV-19) in healthy adults. For TCRbeta chain sequencing, PBMC samples from trial participants were taken at day 0 and at day 28 after the second dose. Paper-wide results and their limitations: Reportedly, almost half of the unique spike-specific TCRs recognized epitopes lying outside the regions that are mutated in the B.1.351 and B.1.1.7 variants. Most participants were white British and females outnumbered males, and the authors suggested that clonal diversity may have been underestimated. The 56-69-year group was small, and its depth increase did not reach significance, likely because of low power. Conclusions about previously exposed vaccinees were limited because only six AZD1222 recipients were SARS-CoV-2 seropositive at baseline. Vaccine-associated CD4 TCRs spanned the whole spike protein, with dominant responses in regions 160-218 and 743-854. Because no day 14 peak-response samples were available, repertoires were characterized only after the peak T cell response. After two AZD1222 doses, spike-specific TCR breadth and depth were significantly higher than at day 0 and than in MenACWY recipients.

V is trimmed back by 0 bases and J by 3 bases, and the junction contains 5 bases that no gene match accounts for. CDR1 ENHRY and CDR2 SYGVKD are derived from the germline V gene. The CDR3 numbers 16 residues from cysteine through phenylalanine. The only DNA kept is the CDR3, 48 bases in frame from the first base. The sequencing used peripheral blood, collected on day 0 of AZD1222 vaccination. The receptor's source is an adult in good health. Recombination connected TRBV10-3 to TRBJ1-5; 7 bases in the middle match TRBD1. CDR3 loop: CAISESGQKANQPQHF. The DNA sequence reads TGTGCCATCAGTGAGTCGGGACAGAAGGCCAATCAGCCCCAGCATTTT.